The 21 T cell receptor beta chains below were found in one sample sequenced in a study of T cells in Graves' hyperthyroidism and ophthalmopathy. Researchers took RNA transcripts and amplified the TCR beta CDR3 regions from them. First-round RT-PCR targeting the TCR CDR3 was performed with the HTBI primer set. TCRdb fed the multiplex PCR reads into MiXCR, producing one record per CDR3 protein. The data show hundreds of thousands of distinct CDR3 sequences, about 15% seen once. Sequencing was done on a sample of blood. The receptor set was obtained from a woman between 18 and 29 years old with Graves' hyperthyroidism.

V is TRBV7-9 and J is TRBJ1-1; D gene uncertain. The CDR3 extends over 14 amino acids. V dropped 6 bases and J dropped 6 bases, with 17 bases sitting between them. Germline CDR1 is SEHNR and CDR2 is FQNEAQ (reference sequence). CDR3 sequence (DNA): TGTGCCAGCAGGTCCATCTTGGGAAGGCCTGAAGCTTTCTTT. It is translated as CASRSILGRPEAFF.

The chain combines TRBV6-2 or TRBV6-3 with TRBJ2-7; the D is unclear. CDR3 length: 12 residues. In germline, CDR1 is MNHEY, CDR2 SVGEGT. Trimming shortened V by 6 bases and J by 3 bases, and 9 bases separated the two germline ends. The CDR3, as DNA: TGTGCCAGCAGGGGTCCCATCTACGAGCAGTACTTC. Encoded protein: CASRGPIYEQYF.

This clonotype occurred many times. The rearrangement uses TRBV7-2 and TRBJ1-3; D uncertain. Trimming stripped 2 bases from V and 0 bases from J, with 8 bases between. This CDR3 region has 15 residues. Germline lookup yields CDR1 SGHTA and CDR2 FQGNSA. CDR3 region: CASSLNPGSGNTIYF. The CDR3 bases are TGTGCCAGCAGCTTAAATCCAGGCTCTGGAAACACCATATATTTT. Based on the CDR3 plus reference TRBV7-2 and TRBJ1-3, the full variable domain is GAGVSQSPSNKVTEKGKDVELRCDPISGHTALYWYRQSLGQGLEFLIYFQGNSAPDKSGLPSDRFSAERTGGSVSTLTIQRTQQEDSAVYLCASSLNPGSGNTIYFGEGSWLTVV.

This clonotype was picked up many times. This chain uses TRBV11-2 with TRBJ2-7; D is unclear. Trimming shortened V by 6 bases and J by 5 bases, and 11 bases separated the two germline ends. The germline V gene encodes CDR1 SGHAT and CDR2 FQNNGV. This CDR3 has 12 residues. The CDR3 DNA reads as TGTGCCAGCAGACCTTGGAACCACGAGCAGTACTTC. Amino acids: CASRPWNHEQYF.

This clonotype occurred many times. The V call is TRBV7-8, the J call TRBJ2-7, with a weak D call TRBD1 (5 bases). The V and J ends lost 5 bases and 0 bases respectively, with 17 bases between them. CDR1 and CDR2 (germline): SGHVS, FQNEAQ. This CDR3 has 16 residues. The DNA for the CDR3 is TGTGCCAGCAGCCCGTACCTCGCAGGGCCCTCCTACGAGCAGTACTTC. Translated: CASSPYLAGPSYEQYF. Based on the CDR3 plus reference TRBV7-8 and TRBJ2-7, the full variable domain is GAGVSQSPRYKVAKRGQDVALRCDPISGHVSLFWYQQALGQGPEFLTYFQNEAQLDKSGLPSDRFFAERPEGSVSTLKIQRTQQEDSAVYLCASSPYLAGPSYEQYFGPGTRLTVT.

This chain uses TRBV28 with TRBJ1-4; D is uncertain. Germline V gene data show CDR1 as MDHEN and CDR2 as SYDVKM. CDR3 size: 16 residues. V lost 7 bases and J lost 6, with 21 bases in between. CDR3 residues: CASNQGMWAQDEKLFF. CDR3 DNA sequence: TGTGCCAGCAACCAAGGAATGTGGGCCCAGGATGAAAAACTGTTTTTT.

V and J are TRBV10-3 and TRBJ2-1; 8 positions agree with TRBD1. J gave up 7 bases and V 10 bases, and 12 bases lay outside the gene matches. From germline, CDR1 is ENHRY and CDR2 SYGVKD. This CDR3 is built from 14 residues. The CDR3 here is CATNRGQVVNEQFF. CDR3 nucleotide sequence: TGTGCCACCAATAGGGGACAGGTAGTAAATGAGCAGTTCTTC.

Turning to this clonotype: This is likely a read error, given that the CDR3 carries no conserved phenylalanine or tryptophan at its end. V usage is TRBV30 and J usage is TRBJ2-1, with a weak D call TRBD1 (5 bases). CDR3 length: 12 amino acids. Germline V gene data show CDR1 as GTSNPN and CDR2 as SVGIG (reference sequence). The V end lost 5 bases, the J end lost 4 bases, and 9 bases lay between the germline ends. The CDR3 reads CAWGDSYNEQFL. CDR3 nucleotide sequence: TGTGCCTGGGGAGACAGTTACAATGAGCAGTTCTTA.

This clonotype was counted a few times. The gene calls are TRBV24-1 and TRBJ2-2, with 9 bases aligning to TRBD1. Germline CDR1 and CDR2: KGHDR and SFDVKD. V trimming: 4 bases; J trimming: 10 bases; junction bases outside the gene matches: 3. This CDR3 spans 13 amino acids. The CDR3 coding sequence is TGTGCCACCAGTGACGGGACAGGGCAGGAGCTGTTTTTT. Translation: CATSDGTGQELFF.

This clonotype was recorded at least ten times. The chain has TRBV2 and TRBJ1-1, with unresolved D. V was cut by 1 base and J by 4 bases, with 10 bases left in between. The CDR3 contains 14 residues. Germline CDR1 is SNHLY and CDR2 is FYNNEI. CDR3 in DNA: TGTGCCAGCAGTGAAGGGGGAGGACGCACTGAAGCTTTCTTT. Protein: CASSEGGGRTEAFF.

There are many counts of this clonotype. This rearrangement joins TRBV7-2 to TRBJ2-3; D is perhaps TRBD1 (6 bases). Germline V CDR1 and CDR2: SGHTA, FQGNSA. The germline V and J ends were trimmed by 2 bases and 4 bases, with 7 bases remaining between them. The CDR3 runs to 13 residues. Written as DNA, the CDR3 is TGTGCCAGCAGCTTAAGACAGGCAGATACGCAGTATTTT. Translating it yields CASSLRQADTQYF.

As for this clonotype: A read error may account for a junction end that differs from germline. This rearrangement joins TRBV7-8 to TRBJ1-5; no firm D call. This CDR3 is built from 16 residues. Germline values: CDR1 SGHVS, CDR2 FQNEAQ. The DNA of the CDR3 is TGCGCCAGCAGCCCCCTGGGTGGGCAGGATAATCAGCCCCAGCATTTT. Translating it yields CASSPLGGQDNQPQHF.

This sequence joins TRBV19 and TRBJ1-4; D gene uncertain. CDR3 length: 15 amino acids. With 5 bases removed from V and 8 bases from J, the gap between germline ends came to 18 bases. Germline V gives CDR1 LNHDA, CDR2 SQIVND (reference sequence). CDR3: CASSSSLQPKEKLFF. As DNA, the CDR3 is TGTGCCAGTAGTTCGAGCCTACAGCCCAAGGAAAAACTGTTTTTT.

As DNA, the CDR3 is TGTGCCAGCAGCTTGGCCAAAAGGACGACCAGCTACGAGCAGTACTTC. This codes for CASSLAKRTTSYEQYF. The gene calls are TRBV5-5 and TRBJ2-7; D is undetermined. The CDR3 covers 16 residues. Trimming took off 0 bases at V and 3 bases at J, with 16 bases between the two ends. Germline V gene lookup returns CDR1 SGHKS and CDR2 YYEKEE (reference sequence).

This chain links TRBV13 with TRBJ2-7; the D gene is possibly TRBD2 (7 bases). V lost 4 bases, J lost 0 bases, and 19 bases lay in between. Germline values: CDR1 PRHDT, CDR2 FYEKMQ (reference sequence). CDR3 length: 17 amino acids. The CDR3 DNA reads as TGTGCCAGCAGCTCAAGGGGGGGGGGCGGAAGCTCCTACGAGCAGTACTTC. It translates to CASSSRGGGGSSYEQYF.

This clonotype was detected a few times. The chain has TRBV28 and TRBJ2-7; 8 bases align to TRBD1. This CDR3 is 15 amino acids long. Losses at the gene ends were 5 bases for V and 4 bases for J; bases not matched to a gene: 10. Germline V gives CDR1 MDHEN, CDR2 SYDVKM. CDR3 in DNA: TGTGCCAGCAGTCAAATCCGGACAGGGTTTTACGAGCAGTACTTC. Its translation: CASSQIRTGFYEQYF.

This clonotype came up a few times. The rearrangement links TRBV7-9 to TRBJ1-2; the match to TRBD1 covers 10 bases. This CDR3 comprises 15 residues. V lost 2 bases and J lost 8; bases outside the gene matches: 8. Germline lookup yields CDR1 SEHNR and CDR2 FQNEAQ (reference sequence). In DNA, the CDR3 is TGTGCCAGCAGCTTATCTGGACAGGGGGGACGGGGCTACACCTTC. The encoded protein is CASSLSGQGGRGYTF.

This chain links TRBV12-3 or TRBV12-4 with TRBJ2-1; 7 bases fit TRBD1. The V gene end was trimmed by 6 bases and the J gene end by 10 bases; junction bases not matched to a gene: 6. The CDR3 length is 12 residues. The CDR3 is CASRTDRAEQFF. The DNA of the CDR3 is TGTGCCAGCAGAACAGACAGGGCCGAGCAGTTCTTC.

This clonotype was observed a handful of times. This chain connects TRBV6-1 to TRBJ1-1; D possibly corresponds to TRBD1 (6 bases). The CDR3 runs 14 residues. With 0 bases removed from V and 5 bases from J, the gap between germline ends came to 10 bases. In germline, CDR1 is MNHNS, CDR2 SASEGT. The CDR3 sequence is CASSEAFGQTEAFF. CDR3 bases: TGTGCCAGCAGTGAAGCTTTTGGACAGACTGAAGCTTTCTTT.

This clonotype showed up many times. The chain uses TRBV2 and TRBJ2-3; D ambiguous. This CDR3 is 14 amino acids long. Germline loops: CDR1 SNHLY, CDR2 FYNNEI. Trimming shortened V by 8 bases and J by 2 bases, and 14 bases separated the two germline ends. The CDR3: CASHRDGPTDTQYF. The CDR3 DNA follows: TGTGCCAGCCATAGAGACGGGCCCACAGATACGCAGTATTTT.

J is TRBJ2-2 and V is TRBV19; D may match TRBD1 or TRBD2 (5 bases each). The CDR3 spans 12 residues. The V end lost 3 bases, the J end lost 6 bases, and 5 bases lay between the germline ends. Germline V gives CDR1 LNHDA, CDR2 SQIVND (reference sequence). The CDR3 sequence: CASSMGPGELFF. The CDR3 bases are TGTGCCAGTAGTATGGGACCCGGGGAGCTGTTTTTT. Full variable domain (missing parts from reference TRBV19 and TRBJ2-2): DGGITQSPKYLFRKEGQNVTLSCEQNLNHDAMYWYRQDPGQGLRLIYYSQIVNDFQKGDIAEGYSVSREKKESFPLTVTSAQKNPTAFYLCASSMGPGELFFGEGSRLTVL.